The clone carrying this T cell receptor beta chain came up a few times. Its antigen is not known. This specimen comes from a study of T-cell reconstitution after alpha-beta-depleted transplantation in children. General observations from the study: When one year had passed after transplant, most T-cell counts and diversity came from newly produced T cells. Reports say that about two months after transplant, the alpha-beta T cells came out of several hundred graft clones that had expanded.

Unique molecular identifiers were built into the TCRbeta library. TCRdb re-analysed the PCR reads in MiXCR, keeping a single row per CDR3 protein. The sample lists about 980,000 distinct CDR3 sequences; about 26% were seen once. CDR3 size: 15 residues. Germline V gene data show CDR1 as MDHEN and CDR2 as SYDVKM. V shed 3 bases and J shed 2 bases, with 8 bases lying between them. V gene TRBV28 combines with J gene TRBJ2-6, with D possibly TRBD2 on 5 matching bases. The clonotype was recovered from a boy under three years old who had a stem cell transplant for SCID, so the T cells may come from the graft donor. Sequenced material: PBMCs, mostly from graft donor cells, taken 360 days after TCRalphabeta/CD19-depleted stem cell transplant. The CDR3 bases are TGTGCCAGCAGTTTTCCCGGGACTGGGGCCAACGTCCTGACTTTC. As protein: CASSFPGTGANVLTF.